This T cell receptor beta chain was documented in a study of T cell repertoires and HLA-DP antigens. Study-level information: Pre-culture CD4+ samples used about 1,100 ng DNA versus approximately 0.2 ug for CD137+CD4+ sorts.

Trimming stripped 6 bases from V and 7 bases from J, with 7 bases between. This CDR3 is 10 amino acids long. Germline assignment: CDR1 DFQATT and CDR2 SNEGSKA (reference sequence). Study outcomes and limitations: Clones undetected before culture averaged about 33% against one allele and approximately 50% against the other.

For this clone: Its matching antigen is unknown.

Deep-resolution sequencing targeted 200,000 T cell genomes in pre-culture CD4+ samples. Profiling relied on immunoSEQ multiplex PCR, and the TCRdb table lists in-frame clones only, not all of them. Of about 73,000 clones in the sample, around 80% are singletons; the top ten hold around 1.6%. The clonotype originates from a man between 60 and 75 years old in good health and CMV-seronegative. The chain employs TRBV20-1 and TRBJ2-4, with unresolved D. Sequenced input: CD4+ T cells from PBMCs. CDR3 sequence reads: CSAADNIQYF. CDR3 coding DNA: TGCAGTGCCGCGGACAACATTCAGTACTTC.